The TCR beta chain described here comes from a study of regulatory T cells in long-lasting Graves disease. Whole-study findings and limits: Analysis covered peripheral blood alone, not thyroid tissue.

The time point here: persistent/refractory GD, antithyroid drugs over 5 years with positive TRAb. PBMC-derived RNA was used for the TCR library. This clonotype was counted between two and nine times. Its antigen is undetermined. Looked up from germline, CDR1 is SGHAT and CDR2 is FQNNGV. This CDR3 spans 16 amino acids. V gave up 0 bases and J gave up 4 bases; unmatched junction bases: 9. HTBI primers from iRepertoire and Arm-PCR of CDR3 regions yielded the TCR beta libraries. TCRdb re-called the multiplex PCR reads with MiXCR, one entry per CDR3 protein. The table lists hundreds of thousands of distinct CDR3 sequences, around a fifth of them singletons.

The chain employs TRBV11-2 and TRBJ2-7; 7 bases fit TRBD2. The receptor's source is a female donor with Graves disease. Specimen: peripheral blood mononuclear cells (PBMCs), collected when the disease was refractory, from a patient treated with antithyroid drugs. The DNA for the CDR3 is TGTGCCAGCAGCTTAGATGTTGGGAGGGACGGATACGAGCAGTACTTC. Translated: CASSLDVGRDGYEQYF.